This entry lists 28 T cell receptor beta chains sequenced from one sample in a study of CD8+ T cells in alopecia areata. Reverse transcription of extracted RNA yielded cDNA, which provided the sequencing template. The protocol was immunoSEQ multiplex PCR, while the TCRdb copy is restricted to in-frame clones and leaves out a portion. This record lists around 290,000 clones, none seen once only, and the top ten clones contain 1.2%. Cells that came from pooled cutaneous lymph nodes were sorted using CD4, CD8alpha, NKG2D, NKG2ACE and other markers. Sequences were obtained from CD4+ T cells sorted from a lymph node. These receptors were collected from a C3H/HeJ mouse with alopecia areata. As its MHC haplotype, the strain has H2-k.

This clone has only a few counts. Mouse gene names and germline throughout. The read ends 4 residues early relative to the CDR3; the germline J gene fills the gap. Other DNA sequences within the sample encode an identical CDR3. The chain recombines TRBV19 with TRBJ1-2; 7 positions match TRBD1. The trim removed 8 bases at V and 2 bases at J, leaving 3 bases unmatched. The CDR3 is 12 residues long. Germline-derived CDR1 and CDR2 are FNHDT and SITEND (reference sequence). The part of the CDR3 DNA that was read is TGTGCCAGTCCGGGACAGAACTCC. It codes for CASPGQNS. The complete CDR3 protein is CASPGQNSDYTF.

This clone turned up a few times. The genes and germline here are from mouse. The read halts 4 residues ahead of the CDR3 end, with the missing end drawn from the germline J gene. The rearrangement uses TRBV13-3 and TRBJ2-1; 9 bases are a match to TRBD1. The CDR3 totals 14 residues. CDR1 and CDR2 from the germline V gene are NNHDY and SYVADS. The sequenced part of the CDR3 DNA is TGTGCCAGCAGTAGGACAGGGGTGGGGGCT. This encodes CASSRTGVGA. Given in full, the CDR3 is CASSRTGVGAEQFF.

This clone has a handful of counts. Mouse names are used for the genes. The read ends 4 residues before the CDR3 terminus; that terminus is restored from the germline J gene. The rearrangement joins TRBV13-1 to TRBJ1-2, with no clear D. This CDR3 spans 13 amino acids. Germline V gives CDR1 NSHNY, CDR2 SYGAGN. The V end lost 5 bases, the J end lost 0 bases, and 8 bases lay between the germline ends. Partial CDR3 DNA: TGTGCCAGCAGCGTTCACACAAACTCC. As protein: CASSVHTNS. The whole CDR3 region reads CASSVHTNSDYTF.

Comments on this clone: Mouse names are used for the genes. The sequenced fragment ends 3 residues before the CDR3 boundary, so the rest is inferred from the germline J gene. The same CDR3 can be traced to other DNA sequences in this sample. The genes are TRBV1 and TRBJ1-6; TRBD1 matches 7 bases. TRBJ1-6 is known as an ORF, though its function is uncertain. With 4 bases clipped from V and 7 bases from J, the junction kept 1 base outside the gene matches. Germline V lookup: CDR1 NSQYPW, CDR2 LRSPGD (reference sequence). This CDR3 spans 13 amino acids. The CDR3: CTCSGGQNSPLYF. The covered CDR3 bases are TGCACCTGCAGTGGGGGACAGAATTCGCCC.

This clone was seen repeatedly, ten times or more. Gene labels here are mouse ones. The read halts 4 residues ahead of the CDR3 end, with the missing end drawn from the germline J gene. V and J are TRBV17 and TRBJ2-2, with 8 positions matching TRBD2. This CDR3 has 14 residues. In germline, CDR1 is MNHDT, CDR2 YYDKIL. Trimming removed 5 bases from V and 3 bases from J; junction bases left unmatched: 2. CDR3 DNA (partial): TGTGCTAGCAGTGACTGGGGCCACACCGGG. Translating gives CASSDWGHTG. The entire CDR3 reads CASSDWGHTGQLYF.

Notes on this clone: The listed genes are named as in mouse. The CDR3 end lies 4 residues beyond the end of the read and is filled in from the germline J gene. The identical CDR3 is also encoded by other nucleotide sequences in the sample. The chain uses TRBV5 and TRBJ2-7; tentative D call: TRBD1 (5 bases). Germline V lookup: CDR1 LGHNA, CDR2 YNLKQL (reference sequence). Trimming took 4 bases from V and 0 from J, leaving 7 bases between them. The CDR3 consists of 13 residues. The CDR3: CASSRTPSYEQYF. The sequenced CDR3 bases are TGTGCCAGCAGCCGGACACCCTCCTAT.

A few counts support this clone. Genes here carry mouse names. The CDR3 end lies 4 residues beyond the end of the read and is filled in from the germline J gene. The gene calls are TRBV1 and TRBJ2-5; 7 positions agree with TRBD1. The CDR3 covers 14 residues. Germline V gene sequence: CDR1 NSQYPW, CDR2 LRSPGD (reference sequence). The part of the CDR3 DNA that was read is TGCACCTGCAGTGAACCGGGACAGAAAGAC. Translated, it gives CTCSEPGQKD. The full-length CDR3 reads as CTCSEPGQKDTQYF.

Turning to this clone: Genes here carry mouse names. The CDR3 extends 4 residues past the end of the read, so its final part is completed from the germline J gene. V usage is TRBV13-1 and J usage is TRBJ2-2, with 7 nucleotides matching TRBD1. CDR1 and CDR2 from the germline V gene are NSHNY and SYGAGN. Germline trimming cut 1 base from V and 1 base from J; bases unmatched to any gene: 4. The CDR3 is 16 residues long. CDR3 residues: CASSDRAGGNTGQLYF. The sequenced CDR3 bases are TGTGCCAGCAGTGATCGGGCAGGGGGAAACACCGGG.

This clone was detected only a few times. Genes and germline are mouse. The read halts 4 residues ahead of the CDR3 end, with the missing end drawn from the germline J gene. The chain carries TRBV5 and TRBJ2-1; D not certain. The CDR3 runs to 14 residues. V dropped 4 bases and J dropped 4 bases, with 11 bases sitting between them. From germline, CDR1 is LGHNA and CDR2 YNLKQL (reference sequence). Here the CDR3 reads CASSPHTEYAEQFF. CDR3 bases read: TGTGCCAGCAGCCCTCACACAGAATATGCT.

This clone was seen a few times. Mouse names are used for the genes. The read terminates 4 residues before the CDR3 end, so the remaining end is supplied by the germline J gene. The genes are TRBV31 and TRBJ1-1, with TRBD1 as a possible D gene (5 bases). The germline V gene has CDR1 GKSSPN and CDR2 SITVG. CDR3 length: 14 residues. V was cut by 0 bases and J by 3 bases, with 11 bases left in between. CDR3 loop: CAWSLGGLDTEVFF. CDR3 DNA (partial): TGTGCCTGGAGTCTTGGGGGTTTGGACACA.

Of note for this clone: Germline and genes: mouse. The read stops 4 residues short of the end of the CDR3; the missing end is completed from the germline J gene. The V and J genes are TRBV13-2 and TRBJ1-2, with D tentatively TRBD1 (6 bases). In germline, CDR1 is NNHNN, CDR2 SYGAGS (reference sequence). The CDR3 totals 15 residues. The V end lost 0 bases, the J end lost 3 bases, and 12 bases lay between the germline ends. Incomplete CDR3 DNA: TGTGCCAGCGGTGATGCGCCAGGGGTGGACTCC. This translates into CASGDAPGVDS. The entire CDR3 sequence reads CASGDAPGVDSDYTF.

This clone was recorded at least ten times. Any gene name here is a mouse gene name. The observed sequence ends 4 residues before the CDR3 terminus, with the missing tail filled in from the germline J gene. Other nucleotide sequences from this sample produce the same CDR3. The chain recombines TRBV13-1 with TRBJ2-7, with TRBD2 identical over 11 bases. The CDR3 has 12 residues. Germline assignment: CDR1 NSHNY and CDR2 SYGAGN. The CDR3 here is CASRDWGDEQYF. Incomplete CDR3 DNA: TGTGCCAGCAGGGACTGGGGGGAT.

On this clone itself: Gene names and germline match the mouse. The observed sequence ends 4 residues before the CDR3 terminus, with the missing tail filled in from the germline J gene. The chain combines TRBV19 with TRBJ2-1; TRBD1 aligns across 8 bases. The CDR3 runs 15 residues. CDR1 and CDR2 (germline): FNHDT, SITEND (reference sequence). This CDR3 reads CASSIDGRGRAEQFF. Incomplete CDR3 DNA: TGTGCCAGCAGTATCGACGGCAGGGGGCGGGCT. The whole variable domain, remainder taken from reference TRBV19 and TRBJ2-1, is GGIITQTPKFLIGQEGQKLTLKCQQNFNHDTMYWYRQDSGKGLRLIYYSITENDLQKGDLSEGYDASREKKSSFSLTVTSAQKNEMAVFLCASSIDGRGRAEQFFGPGTRLTVL.

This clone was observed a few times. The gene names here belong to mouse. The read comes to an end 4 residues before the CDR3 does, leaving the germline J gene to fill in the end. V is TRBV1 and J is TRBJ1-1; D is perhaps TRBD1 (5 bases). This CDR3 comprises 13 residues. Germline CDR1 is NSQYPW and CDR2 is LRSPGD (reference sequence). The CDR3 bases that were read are TGCACCTGCAGTGCAGGCAGGGAGACA. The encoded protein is CTCSAGRET. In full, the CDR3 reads CTCSAGRETEVFF.

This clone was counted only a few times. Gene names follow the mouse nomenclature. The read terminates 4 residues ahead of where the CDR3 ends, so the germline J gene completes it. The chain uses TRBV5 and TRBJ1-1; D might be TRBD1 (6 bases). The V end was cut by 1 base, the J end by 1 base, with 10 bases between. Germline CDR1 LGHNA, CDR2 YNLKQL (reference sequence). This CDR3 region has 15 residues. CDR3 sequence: CASSQVWGQNTEVFF. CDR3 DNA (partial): TGTGCCAGCAGCCAAGTTTGGGGACAAAACACA.

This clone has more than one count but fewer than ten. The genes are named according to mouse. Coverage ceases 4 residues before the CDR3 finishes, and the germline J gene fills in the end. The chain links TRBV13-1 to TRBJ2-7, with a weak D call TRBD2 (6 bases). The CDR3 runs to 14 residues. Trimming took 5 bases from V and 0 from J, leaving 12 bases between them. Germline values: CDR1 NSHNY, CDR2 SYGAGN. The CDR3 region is CASRAGVSSYEQYF. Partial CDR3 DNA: TGTGCCAGCAGAGCTGGGGTTAGCTCCTAT.

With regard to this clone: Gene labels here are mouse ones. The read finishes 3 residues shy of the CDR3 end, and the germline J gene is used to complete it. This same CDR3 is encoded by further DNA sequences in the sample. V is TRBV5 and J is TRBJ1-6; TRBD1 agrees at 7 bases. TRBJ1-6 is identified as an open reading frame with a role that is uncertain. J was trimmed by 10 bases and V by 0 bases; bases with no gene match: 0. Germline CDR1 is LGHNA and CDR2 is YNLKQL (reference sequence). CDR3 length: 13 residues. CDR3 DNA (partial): TGTGCCAGCAGCCAAGAAGGGGGCTCGCCC. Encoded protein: CASSQEGGSP. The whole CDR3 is CASSQEGGSPLYF.

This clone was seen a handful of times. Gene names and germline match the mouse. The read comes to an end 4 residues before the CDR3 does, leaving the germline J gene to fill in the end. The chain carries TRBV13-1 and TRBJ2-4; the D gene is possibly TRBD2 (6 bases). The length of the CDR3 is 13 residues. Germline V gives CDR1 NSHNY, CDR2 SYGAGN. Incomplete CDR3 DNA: TGTGCCAGCAGTGAGCGGGGGGAAAAC. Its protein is CASSERGEN. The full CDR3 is CASSERGENTLYF.

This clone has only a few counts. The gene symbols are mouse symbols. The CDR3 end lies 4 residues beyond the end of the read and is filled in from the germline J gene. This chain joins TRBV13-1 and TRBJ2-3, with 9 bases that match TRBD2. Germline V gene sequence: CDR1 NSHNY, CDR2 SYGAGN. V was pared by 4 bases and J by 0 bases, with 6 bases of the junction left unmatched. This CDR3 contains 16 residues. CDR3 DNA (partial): TGTGCCAGCAGTATAGGGACTGGGACTAGTGCAGAA. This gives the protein CASSIGTGTSAE. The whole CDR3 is CASSIGTGTSAETLYF.

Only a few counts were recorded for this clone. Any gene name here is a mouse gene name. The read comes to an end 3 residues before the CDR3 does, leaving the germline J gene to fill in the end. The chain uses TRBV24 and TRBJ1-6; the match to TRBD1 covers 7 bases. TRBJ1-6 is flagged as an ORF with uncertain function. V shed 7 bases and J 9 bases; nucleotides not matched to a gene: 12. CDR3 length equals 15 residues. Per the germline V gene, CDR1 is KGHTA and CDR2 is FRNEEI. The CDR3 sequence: CASTQTGIYGSPLYF. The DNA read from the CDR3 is TGTGCCAGCACCCAGACAGGGATATATGGTTCGCCC.

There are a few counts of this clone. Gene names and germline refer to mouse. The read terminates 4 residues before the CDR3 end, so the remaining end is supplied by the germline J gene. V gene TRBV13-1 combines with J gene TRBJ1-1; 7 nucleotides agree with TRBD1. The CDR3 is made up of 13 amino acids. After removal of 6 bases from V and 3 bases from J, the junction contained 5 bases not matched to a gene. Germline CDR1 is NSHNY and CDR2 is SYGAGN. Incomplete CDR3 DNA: TGTGCCAGCACCCGACAGGGATACACA. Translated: CASTRQGYT. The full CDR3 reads CASTRQGYTEVFF.

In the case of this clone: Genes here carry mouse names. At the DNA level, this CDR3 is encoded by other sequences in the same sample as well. CDR3 DNA, as far as it was read: TGTGCCTGGAGTCTTGGGGGGGCAGAA. Translating it yields CAWSLGGAE. The whole CDR3 is CAWSLGGAETLYF. V gene TRBV31 combines with J gene TRBJ2-3; 7 positions agree with TRBD2. The sequenced fragment ends 4 residues before the CDR3 boundary, so the rest is inferred from the germline J gene. V trimming: 0 bases; J trimming: 3 bases; junction bases outside the gene matches: 0. This CDR3 region has 13 residues. Germline V gives CDR1 GKSSPN, CDR2 SITVG.

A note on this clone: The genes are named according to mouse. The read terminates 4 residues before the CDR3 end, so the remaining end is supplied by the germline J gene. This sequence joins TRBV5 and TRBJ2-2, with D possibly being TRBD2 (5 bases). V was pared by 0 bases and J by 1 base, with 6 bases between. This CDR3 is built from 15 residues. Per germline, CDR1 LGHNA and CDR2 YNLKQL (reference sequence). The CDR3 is CASSQDGVNTGQLYF. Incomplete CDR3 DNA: TGTGCCAGCAGCCAAGATGGGGTAAACACCGGG.

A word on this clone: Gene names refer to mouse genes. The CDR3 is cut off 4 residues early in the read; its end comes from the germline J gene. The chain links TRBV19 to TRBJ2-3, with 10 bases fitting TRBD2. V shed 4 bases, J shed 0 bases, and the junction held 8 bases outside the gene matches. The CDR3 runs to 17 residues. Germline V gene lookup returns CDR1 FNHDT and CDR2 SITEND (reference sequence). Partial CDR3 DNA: TGTGCCAGCAGTCCCTGGGGGGGCCGACAAAGTGCAGAA. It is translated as CASSPWGGRQSAE. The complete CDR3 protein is CASSPWGGRQSAETLYF.

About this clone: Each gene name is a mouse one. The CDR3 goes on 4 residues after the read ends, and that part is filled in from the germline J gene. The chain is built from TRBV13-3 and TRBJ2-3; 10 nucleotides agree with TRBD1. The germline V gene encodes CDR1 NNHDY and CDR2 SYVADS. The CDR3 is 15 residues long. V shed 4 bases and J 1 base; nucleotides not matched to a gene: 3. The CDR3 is CASSPDRGRAETLYF. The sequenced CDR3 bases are TGTGCCAGCAGTCCCGACAGGGGGCGTGCAGAA.

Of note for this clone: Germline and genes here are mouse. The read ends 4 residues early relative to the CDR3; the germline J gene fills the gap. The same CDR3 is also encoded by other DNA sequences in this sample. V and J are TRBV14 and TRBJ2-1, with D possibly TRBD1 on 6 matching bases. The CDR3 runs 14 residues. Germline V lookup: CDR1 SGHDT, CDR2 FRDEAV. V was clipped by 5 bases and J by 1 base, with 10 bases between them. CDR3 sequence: CASSPGQNYAEQFF. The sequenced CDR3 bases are TGTGCCAGCAGCCCCGGACAGAACTATGCT.

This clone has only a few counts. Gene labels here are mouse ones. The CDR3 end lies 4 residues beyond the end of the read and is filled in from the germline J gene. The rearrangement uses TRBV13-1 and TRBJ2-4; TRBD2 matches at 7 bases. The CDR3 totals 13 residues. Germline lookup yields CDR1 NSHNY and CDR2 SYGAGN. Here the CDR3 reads CASSDVWGNTLYF. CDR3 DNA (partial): TGTGCCAGCAGTGATGTCTGGGGGAAC.

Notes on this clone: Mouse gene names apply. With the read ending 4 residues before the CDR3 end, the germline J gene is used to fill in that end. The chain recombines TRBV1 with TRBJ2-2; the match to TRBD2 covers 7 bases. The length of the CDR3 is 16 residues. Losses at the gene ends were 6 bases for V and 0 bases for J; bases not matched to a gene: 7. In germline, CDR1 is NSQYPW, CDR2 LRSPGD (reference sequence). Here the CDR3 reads CTCSVNWGANTGQLYF. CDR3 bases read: TGCACCTGCAGCGTCAACTGGGGTGCAAACACCGGG.